The rows below give T cell receptor beta chains drawn from one sample of a study of CD8+ T cells in alopecia areata. This table comes from immunoSEQ multiplex PCR, and its TCRdb copy is limited to in-frame clones, with some not included. The table shows about 260,000 clones, with over 45% occurring only once. The sample consisted of CD4+ T cells sorted from blood, taken at roughly week 52, from a patient treated with tofacitinib. These receptors were collected from a human donor with alopecia areata. Each CDR3 is given with its conserved first and last residue. Size tells how often a clone was seen (once, few, many) or the class of an expanded clone, and some rows leave it out.

J gene | V gene | clone size | CDR3 protein
TRBJ1-5 | TRBV18 | few | CASSPSTSSNQPQHF
TRBJ2-5 | TRBV4-2 | - | CATAGQTDQLEETQYF
TRBJ2-3 | TRBV30 | - | CAWSVRQGRTDTQYF
TRBJ2-1 | TRBV29-1 | - | CSVEQPNEQFF
TRBJ1-2 | TRBV7-2 | - | CASSLARGQGANYGYTF
TRBJ1-2 | TRBV29-1 | few | CSVGVGQGATNYGYTF
TRBJ1-1 | TRBV20-1 | - | CSAKDSEAFF
TRBJ1-5 | TRBV7-2 | few | CASTRDRNQPQHF
TRBJ2-3 | TRBV7-6 | few | CASSSLAGATDTQYF
TRBJ1-3 | TRBV30 | - | CAWSRSRNSGNTIYF
TRBJ1-5 | TRBV30 | - | CAWTEGGRDQPQHF
TRBJ2-5 | TRBV29-1 | few | CSVVSGVPQGTQYF
TRBJ2-2 | TRBV15 | - | CATSRAGVNGELFF
TRBJ2-3 | TRBV27 | - | CASPSEAGGTDTQYF
TRBJ2-1 | TRBV29-1 | - | CSVGVTDKSSYNEQFF
TRBJ2-3 | TRBV6-5 | few | CASSYSSGVDTQYF
TRBJ2-3 | TRBV5-1 | - | CASSLRTGGSTDTQYF
TRBJ1-2 | TRBV6-5 | few | CASSSTGEGYTF
TRBJ1-1 | TRBV2 | few | CASSESLATSNTEAFF
TRBJ2-2 | TRBV12-5 | - | CASGLVSGELFF
TRBJ2-3 | TRBV29-1 | - | CSVFLDGRLHTDTQYF
TRBJ2-7 | TRBV25-1 | - | CASSKTGAGEQYF
TRBJ2-1 | TRBV2 | - | CASSFPGGPVNEQFF
TRBJ2-7 | TRBV4-2 | - | CASSQVRGGYEQYF
TRBJ2-7 | TRBV19 | few | CASSRADFGYEQYF
TRBJ1-2 | TRBV18 | - | CASSPRGAVHGYTF
TRBJ2-5 | TRBV25-1 | few | CASSPPRVQWGETQYF
TRBJ1-6 | TRBV30 | - | CAWRSGTNSPLHF
TRBJ2-7 | TRBV27 | - | CASRDRNYEQYF
TRBJ1-2 | TRBV5-1 | - | CASSLGRGGGYTF
TRBJ1-2 | TRBV4-1 | few | CASSRARGGASYTF
TRBJ1-1 | TRBV5-1 | - | CASSLILGDTEAFF
TRBJ2-5 | TRBV6-6 | - | CASSPGQWGQETQYF
TRBJ2-1 | TRBV29-1 | - | CSAGPWSEQFF
TRBJ1-2 | TRBV23-1 | - | CASSHDRDYGYTF
TRBJ1-2 | TRBV5-1 | once | CASSWTGVFGYTF
TRBJ1-5 | TRBV7-2 | - | CASSLRGDQPQHF
TRBJ1-2 | TRBV5-1 | - | CASSTRGPGGYTF
TRBJ2-1 | TRBV7-8 | - | CASSLTGGAPVNEQFF
TRBJ1-2 | TRBV30 | - | CAWWDRGRGYTF
TRBJ1-6 | TRBV5-6 | - | CASSGDRGASPLHF
TRBJ2-1 | TRBV29-1 | - | CSARRAAEQFF
TRBJ2-3 | TRBV7-2 | - | CASSPHMGDTQYF
TRBJ2-1 | TRBV20-1 | - | CSARKTPEQFF
TRBJ1-6 | TRBV5-1 | - | CASSLSVGYSPLHF
TRBJ1-6 | TRBV18 | - | CASSPEGQGSPLHF
TRBJ2-3 | TRBV5-5 | few | CASSVTLGGRSTDTQYF
TRBJ2-6 | TRBV6-6 | few | CASSYWGANVLTF